These 2 T cell receptor beta chains share one sample of origin, sequenced in a study of cytomegalovirus exposure and HLA in healthy donors. PCR employed 60 Vbeta and 13 Jbeta primers. Sequenced by immunoSEQ multiplex PCR; TCRdb stores in-frame clones only, minus some. The table records over 150,000 clones, 80% to 90% of them present only once. Sequencing was performed on PBMCs. The receptor set was obtained from a woman between 45 and 65 years old in good health and CMV-seronegative.

This chain links TRBV7-9 with TRBJ2-3; D is uncertain. The CDR3 is 15 residues long. Germline lookup yields CDR1 SEHNR and CDR2 FQNEAQ (reference sequence). V lost 1 base to trimming and J lost 0 bases, with 8 bases between them. The CDR3 coding sequence is TGTGCCAGCAGCTTAGGGCAGTCTAGCACAGATACGCAGTATTTT. Translation gives CASSLGQSSTDTQYF.

A note on this clone: One end of the junction varies from germline; a read error may be responsible. The chain links TRBV2 to TRBJ1-2; TRBD1 matches 8 bases. Germline values: CDR1 SNHLY, CDR2 FYNNEI. The CDR3 totals 16 residues. The CDR3: CASRGQGLGWDYDYTF. CDR3 nucleotides: TGTGCCAGCAGAGGACAGGGCTTAGGTTGGGACTATGACTACACCTTC.